One sample yielded the 30 T cell receptor beta chains listed below, sequenced in a study of cytomegalovirus exposure and HLA in healthy donors. PCR primers comprised 60 Vbeta and 13 Jbeta primers. Sequenced by immunoSEQ multiplex PCR; TCRdb stores in-frame clones only, minus some. The sample records 190,000 or so clones, 83% being singletons. Sample: PBMCs. These receptors came from a middle-aged man in good health and CMV-seronegative.

The chain recombines TRBV6-5 with TRBJ1-1; D unclear. This CDR3 has 13 amino acids. Germline V gene data show CDR1 as MNHEY and CDR2 as SVGAGI. V was clipped by 5 bases and J by 0 bases, with 7 bases between them. CDR3 protein: CASSRTVNTEAFF. CDR3 bases: TGTGCCAGCAGTCGCACAGTGAACACTGAAGCTTTCTTT.

The chain links TRBV18 to TRBJ2-2, with D possibly matching TRBD1 (6 bases). Trimming left V 7 bases short and J 1 base short, with 10 bases between. The CDR3 contains 14 residues. Germline V gene lookup returns CDR1 KGHSH and CDR2 LQKENI. CDR3 nucleotide sequence: TGTGCCAGCTTCACGACAGGGAACACCGGGGAGCTGTTTTTT. Amino acid sequence: CASFTTGNTGELFF. The variable domain in full, with the rest retrieved from reference TRBV18 and TRBJ2-2, is NAGVMQNPRHLVRRRGQEARLRCSPMKGHSHVYWYRQLPEEGLKFMVYLQKENIIDESGMPKERFSAEFPKEGPSILRIQQVVRGDSAAYFCASFTTGNTGELFFGEGSRLTVL.

This clone was picked up one time. The CDR3: CASSPLRGLFF. CDR3 bases: TGTGCCAGCAGCCCCCTGCGGGGCCTGTTCTTC. V gene TRBV21-1 combines with J gene TRBJ2-1; TRBD2, the table's D call, lacks a check against the DNA. TRBV21-1 is annotated as a pseudogene. CDR3 length equals 11 residues.

V gene TRBV19 combines with J gene TRBJ2-3; D might be TRBD1 (5 bases). The CDR3 totals 14 residues. Germline V CDR1 and CDR2: LNHDA, SQIVND (reference sequence). V gave up 3 bases and J gave up 2 bases, with 9 bases separating them. The CDR3 region has the DNA TGTGCCAGTAGTATCCAGGGTGACACAGATACGCAGTATTTT. This codes for CASSIQGDTDTQYF.

In this sample, this clone turned up a few times. V and J are TRBV6-5 and TRBJ1-4; 7 nucleotides align to TRBD1. The CDR3 covers 13 residues. CDR1 and CDR2 (germline): MNHEY, SVGAGI. V lost 6 bases to trimming and J lost 8 bases; unmatched junction nucleotides: 6. The CDR3 coding sequence is TGTGCCAGCAGACAGGGGCAAGGGGAAAAACTGTTTTTT. It yields the protein CASRQGQGEKLFF.

This chain uses TRBV27 with TRBJ1-3, with D possibly being TRBD1 (5 bases). CDR1 and CDR2 (germline): MNHEY, SMNVEV (reference sequence). V shed 7 bases and J shed 4 bases, with 14 bases lying between them. The CDR3 totals 14 residues. CDR3: CASKIGGGGNTIYF. In DNA form, the CDR3 reads TGTGCCAGCAAGATTGGGGGGGGAGGAAACACCATATATTTT.

The V call is TRBV5-1, the J call TRBJ2-1; the match to TRBD1 covers 10 bases. The V segment lost 3 bases and the J segment 8 bases; nucleotides outside the gene matches: 8. CDR1 is SGHRS, CDR2 YFSETQ, per germline. The CDR3 covers 15 residues. The CDR3 DNA follows: TGCGCCAGCAGCTCATCTCCGGGACAGGGGTATGAGCAGTTCTTC. Translating it yields CASSSSPGQGYEQFF.

The rearrangement links TRBV7-2 to TRBJ2-3, with D perhaps TRBD2 (5 bases). Trimming cost V 5 bases and J 0 bases, with 18 bases left between them. The length of the CDR3 is 17 residues. Germline loops: CDR1 SGHTA, CDR2 FQGNSA. The chain's CDR3 is CASSLRELVSSTDTQYF. The CDR3 DNA reads as TGTGCCAGCAGCCTCCGAGAACTAGTGTCAAGCACAGATACGCAGTATTTT.

This clone appeared once. V usage is TRBV28 and J usage is TRBJ1-3; 9 bases agree with TRBD1. Germline CDR1 and CDR2: MDHEN and SYDVKM. Trimming at V came to 10 bases and at J to 1 base, leaving 8 bases not matched to a gene. The CDR3 sequence is 15 residues long. The CDR3: CATWTGALSGNTIYF. The CDR3, as DNA: TGTGCCACTTGGACAGGGGCCTTGTCTGGAAACACCATATATTTT.

This rearrangement joins TRBV5-4 to TRBJ1-1; the D gene is possibly TRBD1 (5 bases). The CDR3 is made up of 14 amino acids. Trimming pared 0 bases from V and 8 bases from J, leaving 14 bases between. Germline V CDR1 and CDR2: SGHNT, YYREEE (reference sequence). In DNA, the CDR3 is TGTGCCAGCAGCTTGGAGCGCAGGGCGGCCGAAGCTTTCTTT. As protein: CASSLERRAAEAFF.

The V gene is TRBV28, the J gene TRBJ1-1; perhaps TRBD1 as D (5 bases). This CDR3 region has 14 residues. Per germline, CDR1 MDHEN and CDR2 SYDVKM. V was cut by 2 bases and J by 2 bases, with 9 bases left in between. This CDR3 is CASSLLQANTEAFF. The CDR3 DNA reads as TGTGCCAGCAGTTTACTACAGGCCAACACTGAAGCTTTCTTT.

J is TRBJ2-7 and V is TRBV19; D perhaps matches TRBD1 (6 bases). Germline-derived CDR1 and CDR2 are LNHDA and SQIVND (reference sequence). CDR3 length: 12 amino acids. V lost 6 bases to trimming and J lost 3 bases, with 9 bases between them. This chain's CDR3 is CASSDRYYEQYF. CDR3 DNA: TGTGCCAGTAGCGACAGGTACTACGAGCAGTACTTC.

This sequence joins TRBV18 and TRBJ2-1; 8 nucleotides match TRBD1. The CDR3 sequence is 15 residues long. The germline V gene encodes CDR1 KGHSH and CDR2 LQKENI. After removal of 3 bases from V and 12 bases from J, the junction contained 13 bases not matched to a gene. CDR3 in DNA: TGTGCCAGCTCACCCCCGAGACAGGGGCTCTATCGGCAGTTCTTC. Encoded protein: CASSPPRQGLYRQFF. Based on the CDR3 plus reference TRBV18 and TRBJ2-1, the full variable domain is NAGVMQNPRHLVRRRGQEARLRCSPMKGHSHVYWYRQLPEEGLKFMVYLQKENIIDESGMPKERFSAEFPKEGPSILRIQQVVRGDSAAYFCASSPPRQGLYRQFFGPGTRLTVL.

This clone was seen more than once but under ten times. V is TRBV9 and J is TRBJ2-7; D is unclear. V was clipped by 0 bases and J by 0 bases, with 10 bases between them. In germline, CDR1 is SGDLS, CDR2 YYNGEE. The CDR3 has 15 residues. The CDR3 region is CASSVDTASSYEQYF. The CDR3 DNA sequence: TGTGCCAGCAGCGTAGATACAGCCAGCTCCTACGAGCAGTACTTC.

The rearrangement joins TRBV5-8 to TRBJ2-5, with a possible D match to TRBD1 (5 bases). V was shortened by 0 bases and J by 2 bases, with 11 bases between the two germline ends. The CDR3 is 15 amino acids. Germline V lookup: CDR1 SGHTS, CDR2 YDEGEE. DNA for the CDR3: TGTGCCAGCAGCTTGGGCTCGACAGCTCAAGAGACCCAGTACTTC. Encoded protein: CASSLGSTAQETQYF.

This clone was counted once. The chain carries TRBV28 and TRBJ2-2; 9 bases map to TRBD2. Germline V lookup: CDR1 MDHEN, CDR2 SYDVKM. The CDR3 totals 15 residues. The V segment lost 5 bases and the J segment 2 bases; nucleotides outside the gene matches: 3. The CDR3 reads CASSMTSGNTGELFF. Here the CDR3 DNA reads TGTGCCAGCAGTATGACTAGCGGAAACACCGGGGAGCTGTTTTTT.

The chain uses TRBV29-1 and TRBJ2-5; 8 bases agree with TRBD2. Unmatched junction bases numbered 13, after V lost 8 bases and J lost 2 bases. The CDR3 runs to 15 residues. Germline-derived CDR1 and CDR2 are SQVTM and ANQGSEA. This chain's CDR3 is CSTHGRGGLQETQYF. The CDR3 DNA sequence: TGCAGCACCCATGGGCGCGGGGGGCTTCAAGAGACCCAGTACTTC.

This clone was seen just once. The V call is TRBV18, the J call TRBJ2-3; perhaps TRBD1 as D (5 bases). Between the trimmed V and J ends, which lost 4 bases and 0 bases, there was a span of 14 bases. The CDR3 is made up of 16 amino acids. Germline CDR1 reads KGHSH; CDR2 reads LQKENI. The CDR3 DNA reads as TGTGCCAGCTCACTCTGGGGCCAAGTAAGCACAGATACGCAGTATTTT. The encoded protein is CASSLWGQVSTDTQYF.

V usage is TRBV28 and J usage is TRBJ2-1; 9 nucleotides match TRBD2. CDR1 is MDHEN, CDR2 SYDVKM, per germline. CDR3 length: 15 residues. The V and J ends lost 2 bases and 10 bases, in that order; junction bases with no gene match: 9. CDR3 sequence (DNA): TGTGCCAGCAGTTTAAGTGCGAGCGGGAGGACCGAGCAGTTCTTC. It is translated as CASSLSASGRTEQFF.

J is TRBJ2-1 and V is TRBV7-8; 9 bases are shared with TRBD2. The V gene's germline CDR1 is SGHVS and CDR2 FQNEAQ. The junction had 7 bases not matched to a gene; V was cut back by 6 bases and J by 1 base. This CDR3 contains 16 residues. The CDR3 is CASRTSSGKSYNEQFF. For the CDR3, the DNA is TGTGCCAGCAGAACCTCTAGCGGGAAGTCCTACAATGAGCAGTTCTTC.

This rearrangement joins TRBV4-1 to TRBJ1-4; 12 nucleotides align to TRBD1. Germline loops: CDR1 MGHRA, CDR2 YSYEKL. Trimming removed 5 bases from V and 3 bases from J; junction bases left unmatched: 10. The CDR3 sequence is 18 residues long. CDR3 bases: TGCGCCAGCAGCTTCCGGGACAGGGGGCGAAGGGCTAATGAAAAACTGTTTTTT. Translation gives CASSFRDRGRRANEKLFF.

This chain connects TRBV5-5 to TRBJ2-6, with a tentative D call TRBD2 (6 bases). CDR3 size: 16 residues. The V and J ends lost 0 bases and 1 base respectively, with 8 bases between them. Germline lookup yields CDR1 SGHKS and CDR2 YYEKEE (reference sequence). The CDR3 spells CASSLAAGSGANVLTF. The CDR3 DNA is TGTGCCAGCAGCTTGGCCGCGGGGTCTGGGGCCAACGTCCTGACTTTC.

The chain couples TRBV5-8 to TRBJ2-2; no reliable D call. Germline CDR1 and CDR2: SGHTS and YDEGEE. The CDR3 sequence is 13 residues long. V lost 1 base and J lost 7, with 8 bases in between. The CDR3 coding sequence is TGTGCCAGCAGCTTGTCGTTTATCGGGGAGCTGTTTTTT. This translates into CASSLSFIGELFF. The full variable domain, rest sourced from reference TRBV5-8 and TRBJ2-2, is EAGVTQSPTHLIKTRGQQATLRCSPISGHTSVYWYQQALGLGLQFLLWYDEGEERNRGNFPPRFSGRQFPNYSSELNVNALELEDSALYLCASSLSFIGELFFGEGSRLTVL.

Only one count was recorded for this clone. The chain joins TRBV7-9 to TRBJ2-7; D ambiguous. The V gene lost 4 bases and the J gene lost 7 bases, with 20 bases spanning the gap. CDR3 length: 15 amino acids. Per the germline V gene, CDR1 is SEHNR and CDR2 is FQNEAQ (reference sequence). The CDR3 nucleotides read TGTGCCAGCAGCTCCCTCTGGCGCGGAGATCGGGAGCAGTACTTC. Protein sequence: CASSSLWRGDREQYF. The whole variable domain, filled in from reference TRBV7-9 and TRBJ2-7, reads DTGVSQNPRHKITKRGQNVTFRCDPISEHNRLYWYRQTLGQGPEFLTYFQNEAQLEKSRLLSDRFSAERPKGSFSTLEIQRTEQGDSAMYLCASSSLWRGDREQYFGPGTRLTVT.

Here the CDR3 DNA reads TGTGCCAGTAGTTCCCGGGGCACCGGGGAGCTGTTTTTT. Translation gives CASSSRGTGELFF. J is TRBJ2-2 and V is TRBV19; D may be TRBD2 (5 bases). The CDR3 sequence is 13 residues long. The V gene's germline CDR1 is LNHDA and CDR2 SQIVND (reference sequence). V dropped 5 bases and J dropped 4 bases, with 8 bases sitting between them.

This clone was counted a single time. The chain is built from TRBV18 and TRBJ1-2; D perhaps matches TRBD1 (5 bases). CDR1 KGHSH and CDR2 LQKENI come from the germline V gene. Trimming removed 0 bases from V and 8 bases from J, with 10 bases in between. This CDR3 is built from 13 residues. The CDR3 protein is CASSPPTVPGYTF. The CDR3 nucleotides are TGTGCCAGCTCACCACCGACAGTTCCGGGCTACACCTTC.

This clone has just a few counts. The CDR3 is CASRDHRGLDEKLFF. In DNA form, the CDR3 reads TGTGCCAGCAGAGACCACAGGGGGCTAGATGAAAAACTGTTTTTT. V gene TRBV6-6 combines with J gene TRBJ1-4; 9 positions match TRBD1. The trim removed 6 bases at V and 6 bases at J, leaving 8 bases unmatched. Germline CDR1 is MNHNY and CDR2 is SVGAGI (reference sequence). The CDR3 consists of 15 residues.

This clone occurred a few times. The chain combines TRBV7-2 with TRBJ2-7; D is unclear. This CDR3 has 12 residues. Germline CDR1 is SGHTA and CDR2 is FQGNSA. The germline V and J ends were trimmed by 1 base and 3 bases, with 4 bases remaining between them. CDR3 sequence reads: CASSLGSYEQYF. The CDR3 nucleotides read TGTGCCAGCAGCTTAGGCAGCTACGAGCAGTACTTC.

This chain uses TRBV6-1 with TRBJ2-6; D is possibly TRBD1 (5 bases). The germline gives CDR1 MNHNS, CDR2 SASEGT. CDR3 size: 15 residues. With 6 bases removed from V and 0 bases from J, the gap between germline ends came to 9 bases. The chain's CDR3 is CASRWGSSGANVLTF. As DNA, the CDR3 is TGTGCCAGCAGGTGGGGCTCCTCTGGGGCCAACGTCCTGACTTTC.

This chain joins TRBV7-2 and TRBJ2-2, with 8 bases aligning to TRBD2. The V gene's germline CDR1 is SGHTA and CDR2 FQGNSA. There are 15 residues in the CDR3. The V segment lost 2 bases and the J segment 7 bases; nucleotides outside the gene matches: 6. CDR3 DNA: TGTGCCAGCAGCTTATACGGGGGGGCCGTCGGGGAGCTGTTTTTT. It encodes CASSLYGGAVGELFF.